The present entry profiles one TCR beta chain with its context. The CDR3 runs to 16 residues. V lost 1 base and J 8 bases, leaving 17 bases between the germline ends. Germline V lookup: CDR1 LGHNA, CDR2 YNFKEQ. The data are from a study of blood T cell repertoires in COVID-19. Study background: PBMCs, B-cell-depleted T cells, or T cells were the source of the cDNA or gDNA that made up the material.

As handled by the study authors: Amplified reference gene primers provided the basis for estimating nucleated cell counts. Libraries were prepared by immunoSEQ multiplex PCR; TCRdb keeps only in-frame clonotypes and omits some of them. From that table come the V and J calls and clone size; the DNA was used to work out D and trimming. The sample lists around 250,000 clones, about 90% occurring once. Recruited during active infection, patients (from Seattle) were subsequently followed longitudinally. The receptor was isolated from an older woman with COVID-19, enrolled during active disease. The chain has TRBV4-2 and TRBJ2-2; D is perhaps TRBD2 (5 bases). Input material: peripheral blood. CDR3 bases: TGTGCCAGCAGCCAAGTGTCCAGCGGCAGTGGGGGGGAGCTGTTTTTT. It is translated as CASSQVSSGSGGELFF.